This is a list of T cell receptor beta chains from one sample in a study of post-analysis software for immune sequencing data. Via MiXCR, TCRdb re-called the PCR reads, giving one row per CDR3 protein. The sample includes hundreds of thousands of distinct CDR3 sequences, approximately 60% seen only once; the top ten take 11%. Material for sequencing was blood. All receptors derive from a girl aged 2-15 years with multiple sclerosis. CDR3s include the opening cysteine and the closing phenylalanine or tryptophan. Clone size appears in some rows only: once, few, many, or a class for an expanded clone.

CASSSGTLGETQYF TRBJ2-5 TRBV6-2/TRBV6-3 -
CAWIPGLGVRDTEAFF TRBJ1-1 TRBV30 -
CASRLAGYPADTQYF TRBJ2-3 TRBV19 once
CSVLTGADYGYTF TRBJ1-2 TRBV29-1 few
CASAQTSGRKWDTQYF TRBJ2-3 TRBV6-1 -
CANTGTLGGTQYF TRBJ2-3 TRBV12-3/TRBV12-4 -
CASSYRGYHVLEQYF TRBJ2-7 TRBV6-2/TRBV6-3 -
CASSSLGLAGAPYNEQFF TRBJ2-1 TRBV7-2 -
CASSSAPGQGGYTF TRBJ1-2 TRBV12-3/TRBV12-4 -
CASSPDTTGISAEKLFF TRBJ1-4 TRBV7-9 -
CASSPPGRNNEQFF TRBJ2-1 TRBV18 -
CASSQDGTRSSYNSPLHF TRBJ1-6 TRBV4-2 -
CASSHTGGEDNEQFF TRBJ2-1 TRBV7-9 -